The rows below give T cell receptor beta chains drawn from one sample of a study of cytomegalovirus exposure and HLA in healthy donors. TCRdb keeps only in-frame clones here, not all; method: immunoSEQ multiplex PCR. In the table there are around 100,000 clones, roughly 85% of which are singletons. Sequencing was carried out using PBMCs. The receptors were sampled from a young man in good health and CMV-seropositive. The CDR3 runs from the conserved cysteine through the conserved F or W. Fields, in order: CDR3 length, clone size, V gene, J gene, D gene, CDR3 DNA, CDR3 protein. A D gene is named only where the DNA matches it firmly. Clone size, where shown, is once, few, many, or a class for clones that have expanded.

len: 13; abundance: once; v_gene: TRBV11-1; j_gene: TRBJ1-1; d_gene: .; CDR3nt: TGTGCCAGCAGGGGGCATATGAACACTGAAGCTTTCTTT; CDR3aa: CASRGHMNTEAFF
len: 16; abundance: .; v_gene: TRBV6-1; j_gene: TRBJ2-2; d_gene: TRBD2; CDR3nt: TGTGCCAGCAGTGGGACTAGCGGGAGAGGCACCGGGGAGCTGTTTTTT; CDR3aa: CASSGTSGRGTGELFF
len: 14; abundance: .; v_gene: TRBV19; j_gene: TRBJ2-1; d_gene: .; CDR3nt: TGTGCCAGTAGTGAACTAGGCGCCTACAATGAGCAGTTCTTC; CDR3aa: CASSELGAYNEQFF
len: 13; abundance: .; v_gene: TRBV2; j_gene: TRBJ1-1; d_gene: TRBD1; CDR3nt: TGTGCCAGCAGGGGGGACAGTAACACTGAAGCTTTCTTT; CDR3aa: CASRGDSNTEAFF
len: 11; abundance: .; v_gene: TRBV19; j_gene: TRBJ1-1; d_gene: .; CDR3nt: TGTGCCAGCCGGGGGAACACTGAAGCTTTCTTT; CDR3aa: CASRGNTEAFF
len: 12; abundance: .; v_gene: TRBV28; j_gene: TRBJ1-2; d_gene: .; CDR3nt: TGTGCCAGCAGTTCAGGTCGGTATGGCTACACCTTC; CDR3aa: CASSSGRYGYTF
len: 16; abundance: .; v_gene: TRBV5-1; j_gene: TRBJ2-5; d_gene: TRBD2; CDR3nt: TGCGCCAGCACTCGCGGGAGGGAGTCTTGGATAGAGACCCAGTACTTC; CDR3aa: CASTRGRESWIETQYF
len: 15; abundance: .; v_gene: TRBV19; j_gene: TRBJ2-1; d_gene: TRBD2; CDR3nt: TGTGCCAGTAGTTTCGCGGGAGTTAGTTACAATGAGCAGTTCTTC; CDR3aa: CASSFAGVSYNEQFF
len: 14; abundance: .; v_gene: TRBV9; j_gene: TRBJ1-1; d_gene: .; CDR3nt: TGTGCCAGCAGCGAAAGCGGGGAGAACACTGAAGCTTTCTTT; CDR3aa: CASSESGENTEAFF
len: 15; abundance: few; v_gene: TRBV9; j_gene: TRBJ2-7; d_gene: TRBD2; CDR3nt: TGTGCCAGCAGCGCGGGACTAGCGGAGACCTACGAGCAGTACTTC; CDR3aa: CASSAGLAETYEQYF
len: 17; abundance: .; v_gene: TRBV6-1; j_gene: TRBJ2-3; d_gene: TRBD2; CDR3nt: TGTGCCAGCAGTGAAGAGGTGGGAGGGCACGGCACAGATACGCAGTATTTT; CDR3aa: CASSEEVGGHGTDTQYF
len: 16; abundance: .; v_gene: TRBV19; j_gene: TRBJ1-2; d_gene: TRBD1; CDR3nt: TGTGCCAGTAGTATAGATCTCGACAGGGCTAGCTATGGCTACACCTTC; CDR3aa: CASSIDLDRASYGYTF
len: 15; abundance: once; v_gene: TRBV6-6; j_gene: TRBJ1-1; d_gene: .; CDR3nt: TGTGCCAGCAGTGACGACCTAGACAGCCGAATTGAAGCTTTCTTT; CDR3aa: CASSDDLDSRIEAFF
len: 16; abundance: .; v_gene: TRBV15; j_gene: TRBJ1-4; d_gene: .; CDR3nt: TGTGCCACCAGCAGAGATAGTGGTTCAGGGGATGAAAAACTGTTTTTT; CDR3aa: CATSRDSGSGDEKLFF
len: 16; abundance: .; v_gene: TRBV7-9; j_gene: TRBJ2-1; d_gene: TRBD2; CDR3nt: TGTGCCAGCAGCTCGAAGACTAGCGGGAGAGGTGATGAGCAGTTCTTC; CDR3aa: CASSSKTSGRGDEQFF
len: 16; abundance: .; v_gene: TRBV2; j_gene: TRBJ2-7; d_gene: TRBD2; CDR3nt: TGTGCCAGCAGGGTTTCCAGGACTAGCGGCTCCTACGAGCAGTACTTC; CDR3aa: CASRVSRTSGSYEQYF
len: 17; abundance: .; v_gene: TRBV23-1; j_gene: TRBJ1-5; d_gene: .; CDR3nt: TGCGCCAGCAGCCATCCCGGACCGGGACTCAATAATCAGCCCCAGCATTTT; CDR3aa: CASSHPGPGLNNQPQHF
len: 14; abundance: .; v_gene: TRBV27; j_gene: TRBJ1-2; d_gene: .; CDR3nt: TGTGCCAGCAGTTTAGGGGTCAGGGCATCTGGCTACACCTTC; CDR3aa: CASSLGVRASGYTF
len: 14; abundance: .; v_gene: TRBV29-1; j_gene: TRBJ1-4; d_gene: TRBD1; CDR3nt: TGCAGCGTGGGGTTGGACAGGGAAGTTGAAAAACTGTTTTTT; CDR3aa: CSVGLDREVEKLFF
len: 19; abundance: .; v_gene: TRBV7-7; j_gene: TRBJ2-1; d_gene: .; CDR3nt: TGTGCCAGCAGCCCTGACAGATATTCGGATCAAGGCGCTTACAATGAGCAGTTCTTC; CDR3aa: CASSPDRYSDQGAYNEQFF